This T cell receptor (beta chain) was sequenced during a study of blood T cell repertoires in COVID-19. About the research overall: From the United States, Italy and Spain came samples of acute and convalescent COVID-19. Nucleic acid was either cDNA or gDNA, and it came from T cells, B-cell-depleted T cells, or PBMCs.

The germline CDR1 and CDR2 sequences are MNHEY and SVGAGI. V lost 2 bases and J lost 6; bases outside the gene matches: 5. This CDR3 has 15 residues. In the study's own analysis: For nucleated cells, counts were estimated from reference gene primer amplification. Some clones are missing from TCRdb's copy, which holds only in-frame ones; the method was immunoSEQ multiplex PCR. That table is the source of V, J and clone size, and D and trimming were worked out from the DNA. The table lists approximately 330,000 clones, roughly 90% of them singletons. The genes are TRBV6-5 and TRBJ2-2, with 8 bases fitting TRBD2. Sequenced sample: peripheral blood. The TCR was taken from a woman aged 45-65 years with active or convalescent COVID-19. As DNA, the CDR3 is TGTGCCAGCAGTTACGCACCGGGACTAGCCGGGGAGCTGTTTTTT. Amino acids: CASSYAPGLAGELFF.